The rows below give T cell receptor beta chains drawn from one sample of a study of blood T cell repertoires in COVID-19. TCRdb's table, derived via immunoSEQ multiplex PCR, lists solely in-frame clones and lacks some. Among about 160,000 clones, more than 60% were seen once, and the ten largest hold around 2.7%. Sequenced: peripheral blood. Every receptor here comes from a man between 65 and 85 years old with acute or convalescent COVID-19. Each CDR3 is given without its conserved first and last residue. A D gene is named only where the DNA matches it firmly.

10 | TRBV5-4 | NA | ASSQNRAEAF
13 | TRBV6-2/TRBV6-3 | TRBD1 | ASSLYRGQVAEAF
11 | TRBV19 | NA | ASNQDRRGGYT
14 | TRBV6-5 | TRBD2 | ASSYQLAASTDTQY
14 | TRBV18 | NA | ASSPRVGEVRYGYT
12 | TRBV5-1 | TRBD1 | ASSHRQGAHEQY
13 | TRBV28 | TRBD1 | ASSKGGTGSSEAF
13 | TRBV24-1 | TRBD2 | ATSDPRGSYNEQF
12 | TRBV6-5 | TRBD1 | ASSPGGEGYGYT
13 | TRBV6-5 | TRBD1 | ASSYLRTGTNEQY
12 | TRBV18 | NA | ASSSSWEDYGYT
16 | TRBV4-2 | TRBD2 | ASSRDGASGTSGETQY
9 | TRBV28 | NA | ASSLTDTQY
13 | TRBV7-8 | NA | ASSLLREWGETQY
9 | TRBV20-1 | NA | SASSGSEQY
14 | TRBV19 | TRBD1 | ASSNRLQGDTGELF
13 | TRBV5-1 | TRBD1 | ASSLGGTGPYGYT
11 | TRBV6-5 | TRBD1 | ASRDRGLTEAF
17 | TRBV14 | TRBD1 | ASSLPFGTGGKEEETQY
12 | TRBV5-1 | NA | ASRPGAASNEQF
14 | TRBV11-2 | TRBD2 | ASSLLLAGGLYEQY
17 | TRBV5-5 | TRBD2 | ASTLDELAGGPRYNEQF
13 | TRBV5-1 | TRBD1 | ASSLQGLSSYEQY
11 | TRBV30 | NA | AWSGALNEKLF
14 | TRBV28 | NA | ASSLGNSATNEKLF
13 | TRBV5-1 | NA | ASSLNVGANYGYT
13 | TRBV7-2 | TRBD2 | ASSLGRTSGSGQY
11 | TRBV6-5 | NA | ASRMTANYGYT
12 | TRBV5-1 | NA | ASSLFGEGTEAF
12 | TRBV30 | NA | AWSVQAVQETQY
12 | TRBV6-5 | TRBD1 | ASSFNVGQGILF
13 | TRBV19 | TRBD2 | ASSTGGAIEHEQF
15 | TRBV6-2/TRBV6-3 | TRBD1 | ASSYNRGHSGANVLT
11 | TRBV6-5 | TRBD1 | ASRPAQGHGYT
12 | TRBV10-2 | TRBD1 | ASFPGQSNTEAF
12 | TRBV19 | TRBD1 | ASISGQGNYGYT
10 | TRBV7-2 | NA | ASSFVSYEQY
12 | TRBV9 | TRBD1 | ASSPRQGRYGYT
15 | TRBV19 | NA | ASSTSISGPRVNEAF
16 | TRBV5-4 | NA | ASSVSGTRGLGANVLT
13 | TRBV5-1 | NA | ASSSRPTEGTEAF
12 | TRBV29-1 | NA | SVVDSNGNYEQY
10 | TRBV20-1 | NA | SASGETYEQY
14 | TRBV21-1 | NA | ASSKGLAGGSNEQF
13 | TRBV6-5 | NA | ASSPPGGYNSPLH
11 | TRBV28 | NA | ASSTLVITEAF
14 | TRBV19 | TRBD1 | ASSVNRGLSSYEQY
15 | TRBV7-9 | NA | ASSLDSGGTGNEKLF
11 | TRBV7-8 | NA | ASSLTNTGELF